The 29 T cell receptor beta chains below were found in one sample sequenced in a study of T cells expressing NK-cell markers. With the 5' RACE reads reprocessed, TCRdb shows one record per CDR3 protein and no DNA. This sample carries some 140,000 distinct CDR3 sequences, with around a third going to the ten biggest clones. The sample consisted of blood T cells: a sorted CD56 or NKG2C T cell subset, CD4+ or CD8+ T cells, or bulk PBMC T cells (not recorded which). These TCRs come from a woman aged 50 to 60 in good health.

This chain links TRBV19 with TRBJ2-1; TCRdb picks TRBD1, but there is no DNA to check that call. This CDR3 comprises 15 residues. Germline CDR1 is LNHDA and CDR2 is SQIVND (reference sequence). CDR3 region: CASSNLWGASNEQFF.

The J gene is TRBJ2-3, the V gene TRBV5-1; TCRdb calls TRBD2, which cannot be checked without DNA. This CDR3 spans 16 amino acids. Germline-derived CDR1 and CDR2 are SGHRS and YFSETQ. The CDR3 reads CASSLGEADHADTQYF.

V is TRBV4-2 and J is TRBJ2-1; TCRdb outputs TRBD1, but without DNA this stays unchecked. Germline lookup yields CDR1 LGHNA and CDR2 YNFKEQ. The CDR3 is made up of 15 amino acids. CDR3 amino acids: CASSQWDRGLNEQFF.

V gene TRBV5-1 combines with J gene TRBJ2-2; TCRdb lists TRBD2, though no DNA is available to test this call. The CDR3 consists of 16 residues. Germline assignment: CDR1 SGHRS and CDR2 YFSETQ. CDR3 protein: CASSLRGLAGTGELFF.

This chain links TRBV10-3 with TRBJ2-1; the TCRdb D gene call, TRBD1, has no DNA to confirm it. This CDR3 comprises 15 residues. Germline-derived CDR1 and CDR2 are ENHRY and SYGVKD. The CDR3 is CAIIGGIRPYNEQFF.

The CDR3 protein is CASSPHTNTEAFF. The rearrangement links TRBV19 to TRBJ1-1. This CDR3 region has 13 residues. CDR1 and CDR2 from the germline V gene are LNHDA and SQIVND (reference sequence).

J is TRBJ2-7 and V is TRBV7-6; TCRdb picks TRBD1, but there is no DNA to check that call. The length of the CDR3 is 16 residues. The germline CDR1 and CDR2 sequences are SGHVS and FNYEAQ. The CDR3 loop reads CASSPGVGGVRDEQYF.

The chain has TRBV11-2 and TRBJ2-2; as DNA is missing, the TRBD1 call by TCRdb cannot be tested. Germline V gene data show CDR1 as SGHAT and CDR2 as FQNNGV. The CDR3 contains 16 residues. CDR3: CASSLGRQTNTGELFF.

This CDR3 is CASGIPGLAGEGTGELFF. The chain has TRBV12-5 and TRBJ2-2; TCRdb outputs TRBD2, but without DNA this stays unchecked. The CDR3 consists of 18 residues. Germline V gives CDR1 LGHNT, CDR2 FRNRAP. The full variable domain, with the rest looked up from reference TRBV12-5 and TRBJ2-2, is DARVTQTPRHKVTEMGQEVTMRCQPILGHNTVFWYRQTMMQGLELLAYFRNRAPLDDSGMPKDRFSAEMPDATLATLKIQPSEPRDSAVYFCASGIPGLAGEGTGELFFGEGSRLTVL.

The chain recombines TRBV5-1 with TRBJ2-3. The germline gives CDR1 SGHRS, CDR2 YFSETQ. CDR3 length: 14 residues. CDR3 region: CASSLRQPTDTQYF.

This CDR3 is CASTPRPNYGYTF. The J gene is TRBJ1-2, the V gene TRBV4-1. There are 13 residues in the CDR3. From germline, CDR1 is MGHRA and CDR2 YSYEKL.

The CDR3 sequence is CASSRRKDTGGPSYNEQFF. V and J are TRBV3-1 and TRBJ2-1; the D call from TCRdb, TRBD2, cannot be confirmed without DNA. Germline CDR1 is LGHDT and CDR2 is YNNKEL (reference sequence). This CDR3 comprises 19 residues.

The V and J genes are TRBV19 and TRBJ1-5. The CDR3 runs to 15 residues. From germline, CDR1 is LNHDA and CDR2 SQIVND (reference sequence). CDR3 sequence reads: CASSIAVSVDQPQHF. Full variable domain (rest looked up from reference TRBV19 and TRBJ1-5): DGGITQSPKYLFRKEGQNVTLSCEQNLNHDAMYWYRQDPGQGLRLIYYSQIVNDFQKGDIAEGYSVSREKKESFPLTVTSAQKNPTAFYLCASSIAVSVDQPQHFGDGTRLSIL.

The V call is TRBV24-1, the J call TRBJ1-5. Germline CDR1 reads KGHDR; CDR2 reads SFDVKD. This CDR3 spans 15 amino acids. The CDR3: CATSDLGGGDQPQHF.

The chain recombines TRBV7-6 with TRBJ2-2. Germline CDR1 and CDR2: SGHVS and FNYEAQ. The CDR3 consists of 15 residues. The CDR3 region is CASSLGVENTGELFF.

The chain employs TRBV4-1 and TRBJ2-2. The CDR3 loop spans 12 amino acids. Per the germline V gene, CDR1 is MGHRA and CDR2 is YSYEKL. CDR3 loop: CASSMTRGELFF.

The J gene is TRBJ2-6, the V gene TRBV10-3; the D call of TRBD1 rests on TCRdb alone, since no DNA is present to check it. Germline V CDR1 and CDR2: ENHRY, SYGVKD. The length of the CDR3 is 19 residues. The chain's CDR3 is CAISEWYREPLSGANVLTF.

V and J are TRBV11-3 and TRBJ2-2; TCRdb outputs TRBD2, but without DNA this stays unchecked. Germline CDR1 and CDR2: SGHNT and YENEEA. The CDR3 has 16 amino acids. The CDR3 protein is CASSRSGSLNTGELFF.

The genes are TRBV10-1 and TRBJ2-1. The length of the CDR3 is 13 residues. Germline V gene lookup returns CDR1 WNHNN and CDR2 SYGVQD (reference sequence). This CDR3 is CASSEGTVLEQFF.

The rearrangement uses TRBV7-9 and TRBJ2-1. This CDR3 is 12 amino acids long. Germline assignment: CDR1 SEHNR and CDR2 FQNEAQ (reference sequence). Here the CDR3 reads CASSAGAWGQFF.

J is TRBJ1-2 and V is TRBV3-1. The germline CDR1 and CDR2 sequences are LGHDT and YNNKEL (reference sequence). The CDR3 contains 14 residues. The CDR3: CASSPELSGYGYTF.

V is TRBV4-1 and J is TRBJ2-3; TCRdb gives TRBD1 as the D gene, but with no DNA this cannot be confirmed. CDR1 MGHRA and CDR2 YSYEKL come from the germline V gene. This CDR3 is 17 amino acids long. CDR3: CASSFPPNSSDTDTQYF.

The rearrangement uses TRBV15 and TRBJ2-2; TCRdb names TRBD1, which stays unverified in the absence of DNA. There are 14 residues in the CDR3. The germline CDR1 and CDR2 sequences are LNHNV and YYDKDF (reference sequence). The CDR3 protein is CATSSVSGFGELFF.

This chain uses TRBV7-9 with TRBJ2-3; TCRdb's D gene call, TRBD1, goes unchecked for lack of DNA. The V gene's germline CDR1 is SEHNR and CDR2 FQNEAQ (reference sequence). CDR3 length equals 16 residues. The CDR3 loop is CASSGGTAPSTDTQYF.

The chain employs TRBV3-1 and TRBJ2-7; TCRdb proposes TRBD2, but this gene call is untestable without DNA. The CDR3 runs 19 residues. From germline, CDR1 is LGHDT and CDR2 YNNKEL (reference sequence). This CDR3 is CASSPRSGLAGGLPTGQYF.

This chain links TRBV29-1 with TRBJ2-7; TCRdb proposes TRBD1, but this gene call is untestable without DNA. CDR3 length: 13 amino acids. Germline lookup yields CDR1 SQVTM and CDR2 ANQGSEA. CDR3 loop: CSVSGGATREQYF.

The rearrangement uses TRBV4-2 and TRBJ2-6; there is no DNA to check the TCRdb D call of TRBD2. Germline CDR1 is LGHNA and CDR2 is YNFKEQ. There are 17 residues in the CDR3. The CDR3 spells CASSPPTLGSGANVLTF.

The rearrangement links TRBV27 to TRBJ2-5; the TRBD2 assignment by TCRdb is unverifiable without DNA. Germline V gives CDR1 MNHEY, CDR2 SMNVEV (reference sequence). The CDR3 has 13 residues. The chain's CDR3 is CASSSRGEETQYF.

V usage is TRBV29-1 and J usage is TRBJ2-1; the TCRdb D gene call, TRBD2, has no DNA to confirm it. Germline V gene sequence: CDR1 SQVTM, CDR2 ANQGSEA. CDR3 length: 17 residues. The chain's CDR3 is CSVGVGRLAGGSGVRFF.